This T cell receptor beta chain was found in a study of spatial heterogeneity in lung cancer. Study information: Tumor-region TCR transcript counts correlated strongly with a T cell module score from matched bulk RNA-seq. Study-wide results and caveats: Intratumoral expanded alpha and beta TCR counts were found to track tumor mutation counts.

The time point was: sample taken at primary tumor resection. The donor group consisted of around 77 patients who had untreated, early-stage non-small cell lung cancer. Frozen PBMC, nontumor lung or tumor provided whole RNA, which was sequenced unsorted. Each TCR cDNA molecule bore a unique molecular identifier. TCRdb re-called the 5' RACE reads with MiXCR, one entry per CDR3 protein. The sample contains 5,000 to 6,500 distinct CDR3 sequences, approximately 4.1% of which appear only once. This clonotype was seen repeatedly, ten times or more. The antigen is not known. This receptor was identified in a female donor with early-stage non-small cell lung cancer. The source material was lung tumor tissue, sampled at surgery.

CDR3 in DNA: TGTGCCAGCAGTTTAGCGGACAGGGGAAGGAAGTTCTTC. This gives the protein CASSLADRGRKFF. The chain has TRBV12-3 or TRBV12-4 and TRBJ2-1, with 9 bases lining up with TRBD1. The CDR3 consists of 13 residues. Germline trimming cut 0 bases from V and 14 bases from J; bases unmatched to any gene: 5.